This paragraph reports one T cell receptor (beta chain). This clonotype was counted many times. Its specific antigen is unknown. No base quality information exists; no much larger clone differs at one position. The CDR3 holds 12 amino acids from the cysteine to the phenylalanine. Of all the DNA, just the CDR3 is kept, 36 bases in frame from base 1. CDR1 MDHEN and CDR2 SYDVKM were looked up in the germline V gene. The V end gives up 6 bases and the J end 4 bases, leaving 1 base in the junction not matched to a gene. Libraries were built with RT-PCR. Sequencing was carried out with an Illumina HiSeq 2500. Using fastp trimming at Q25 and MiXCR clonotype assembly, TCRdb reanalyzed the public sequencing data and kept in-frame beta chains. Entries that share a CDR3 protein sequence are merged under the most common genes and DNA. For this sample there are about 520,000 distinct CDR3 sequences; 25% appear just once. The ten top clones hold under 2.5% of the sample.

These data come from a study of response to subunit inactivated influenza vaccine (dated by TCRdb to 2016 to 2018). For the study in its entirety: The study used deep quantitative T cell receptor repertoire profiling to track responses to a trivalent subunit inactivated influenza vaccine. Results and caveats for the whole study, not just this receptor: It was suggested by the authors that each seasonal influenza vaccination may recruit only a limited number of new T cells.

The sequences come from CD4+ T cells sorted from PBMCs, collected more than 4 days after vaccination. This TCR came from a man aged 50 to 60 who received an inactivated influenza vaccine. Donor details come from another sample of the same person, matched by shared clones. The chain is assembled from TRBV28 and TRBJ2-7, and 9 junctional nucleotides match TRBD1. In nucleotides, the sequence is TGTGCCAGCAGCGGGACAGGGTACGAGCAGTACTTC. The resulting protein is CASSGTGYEQYF.